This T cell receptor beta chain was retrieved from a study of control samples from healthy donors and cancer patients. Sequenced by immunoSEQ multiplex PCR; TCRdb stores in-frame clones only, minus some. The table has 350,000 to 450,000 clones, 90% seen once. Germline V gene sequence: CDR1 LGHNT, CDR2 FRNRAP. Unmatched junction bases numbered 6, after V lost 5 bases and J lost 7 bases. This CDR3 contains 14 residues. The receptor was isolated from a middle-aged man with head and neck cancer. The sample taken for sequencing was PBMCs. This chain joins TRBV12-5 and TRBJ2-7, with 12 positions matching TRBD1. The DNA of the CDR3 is TGTGCTAGTGGTCAGGGACAGGGGGCGCGAGAGCAGTACTTC. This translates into CASGQGQGAREQYF. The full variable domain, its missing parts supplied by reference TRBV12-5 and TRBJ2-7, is DARVTQTPRHKVTEMGQEVTMRCQPILGHNTVFWYRQTMMQGLELLAYFRNRAPLDDSGMPKDRFSAEMPDATLATLKIQPSEPRDSAVYFCASGQGQGAREQYFGPGTRLTVT.